This TCR beta chain stems from a study of T-cell memory formation after mild COVID-19. Broader study findings: CD4+ contracting clones lay mainly in CM and EM, CD8+ ones in EMRA. That cross-reactive memory joined was suggested by some responding clones appearing in pre-infection memory.

TCRdb reanalysed the 5' RACE reads using MiXCR and keeps one entry per CDR3 protein. Of about 430,000 distinct CDR3 sequences in the sample, 24% were seen once. This clonotype was seen only a few times. The antigen remains undetermined. V lost 4 bases and J lost 8, with 21 bases in between. Germline V gene sequence: CDR1 MNHEY, CDR2 SMNVEV (reference sequence). This CDR3 has 16 amino acids. The origin of this receptor is an adult woman who had mild COVID-19 (a few samples of this study predate the infection). Cell type and time point are not known. The chain employs TRBV27 and TRBJ2-1; D not resolved. The sequenced sample consisted of PBMCs or a T cell subset sorted from them (not recorded which). This CDR3 reads CASSSIPVKGIDEQFF. The CDR3 DNA sequence: TGTGCCAGCAGTTCAATACCCGTGAAGGGTATAGATGAGCAGTTCTTC.